This T cell receptor (beta chain) appears in the sequencing data of a study of neoadjuvant anti-PD-1 for oral cavity cancer. Study-wide context: Patients without progression got a fourth dose around day 43. Findings of the study overall: Post-treatment tumors with larger preexisting clones showed more shrinkage.

By share of the sample, this clone is medium-sized. Its antigen is undetermined. CDR1 and CDR2 from the germline V gene are GTSNPN and SVGIG (reference sequence). The CDR3 runs 15 residues. V shed 3 bases and J shed 5 bases, with 16 bases lying between them. Time point described: after neoadjuvant nivolumab, at surgical resection. These oral cavity squamous cell carcinomas were HPV-negative and locally advanced. Most tumor samples had around 4.5 ug input DNA in two replicates. Profiled with immunoSEQ multiplex PCR; TCRdb holds only in-frame clones, not every one. The sample consists of about 15,000 clones, 40% of them appearing once.

The V call is TRBV30, the J call TRBJ2-2, with a tentative D call TRBD2 (5 bases). This TCR was recovered from a person aged 40 to 85 with oral cavity squamous cell carcinoma. Here the sequenced sample was tumor tissue, taken after nivolumab (anti-PD-1) treatment. The DNA for the CDR3 is TGTGCCTGGAGCCCCCATGACCCGGGGACCGGGGAGCTGTTTTTT. Protein sequence: CAWSPHDPGTGELFF.